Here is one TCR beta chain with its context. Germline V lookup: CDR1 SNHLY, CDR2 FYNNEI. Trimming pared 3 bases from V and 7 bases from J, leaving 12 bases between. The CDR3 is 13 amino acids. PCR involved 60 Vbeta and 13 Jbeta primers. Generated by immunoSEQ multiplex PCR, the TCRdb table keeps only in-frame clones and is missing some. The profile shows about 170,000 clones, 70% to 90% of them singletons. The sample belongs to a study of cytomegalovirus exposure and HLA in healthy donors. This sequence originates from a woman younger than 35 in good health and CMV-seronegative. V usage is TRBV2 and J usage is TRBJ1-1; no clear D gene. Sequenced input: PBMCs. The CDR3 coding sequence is TGTGCCAGCAGTGACCAAGGAGTCGTTGAAGCTTTCTTT. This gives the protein CASSDQGVVEAFF.